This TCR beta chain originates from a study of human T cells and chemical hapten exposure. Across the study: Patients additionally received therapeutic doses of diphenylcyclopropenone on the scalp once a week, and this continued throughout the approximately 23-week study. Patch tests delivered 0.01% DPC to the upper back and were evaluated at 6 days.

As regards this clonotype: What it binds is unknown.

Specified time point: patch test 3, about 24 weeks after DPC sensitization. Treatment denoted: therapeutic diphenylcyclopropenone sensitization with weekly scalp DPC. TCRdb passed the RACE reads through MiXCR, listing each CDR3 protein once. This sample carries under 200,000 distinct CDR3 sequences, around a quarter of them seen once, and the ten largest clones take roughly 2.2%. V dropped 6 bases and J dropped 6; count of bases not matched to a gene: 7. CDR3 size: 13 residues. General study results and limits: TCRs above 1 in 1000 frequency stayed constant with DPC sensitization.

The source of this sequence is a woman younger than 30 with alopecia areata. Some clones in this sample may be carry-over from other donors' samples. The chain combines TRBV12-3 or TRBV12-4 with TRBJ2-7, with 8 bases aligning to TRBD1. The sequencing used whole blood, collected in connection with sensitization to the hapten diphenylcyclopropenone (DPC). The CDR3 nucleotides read TGTGCCAGCAGGGGATGGACAGGGCCCGAGCAGTACTTC. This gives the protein CASRGWTGPEQYF.